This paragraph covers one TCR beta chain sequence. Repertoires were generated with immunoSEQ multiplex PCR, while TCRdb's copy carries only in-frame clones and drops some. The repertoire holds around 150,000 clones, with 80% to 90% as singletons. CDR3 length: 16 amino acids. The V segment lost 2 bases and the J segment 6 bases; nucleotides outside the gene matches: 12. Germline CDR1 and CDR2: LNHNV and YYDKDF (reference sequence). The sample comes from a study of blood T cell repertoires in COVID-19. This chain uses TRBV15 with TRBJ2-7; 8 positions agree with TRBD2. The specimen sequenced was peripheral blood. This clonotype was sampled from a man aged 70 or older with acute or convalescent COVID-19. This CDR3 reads CATSRPLAGPLGEQYF. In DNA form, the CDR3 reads TGTGCCACCAGCAGACCCCTAGCGGGCCCTCTTGGCGAGCAGTACTTC.